The 15 T cell receptor beta chains below come from one sample, sequenced in a study of OX40 agonist ivuxolimab in advanced cancers. Library generation was performed with the immunoSEQ multiplex PCR assay. As stored in TCRdb, this immuneACCESS dataset retains in-frame rearrangements with V and J assigned. A fraction of the clones does not appear; measured against another copy, unresolved V genes explain less than half of the discrepancy, and the remainder lacks a known reason. In all, the sample holds about 62,000 clones, and about 88% of those were seen once. The top ten clones comprise roughly 0.27% of the sample. The material was CD4+ or CD8+ T cells sorted from blood, obtained in a trial of the OX40 agonist ivuxolimab. These receptors were obtained from an adult with an advanced solid tumor such as melanoma, head and neck, liver or kidney cancer.

The chain joins TRBV4-2 to TRBJ2-7, with D possibly matching TRBD2 (5 bases). Germline lookup yields CDR1 LGHNA and CDR2 YNFKEQ. V lost 1 base to trimming and J lost 5 bases, with 6 bases between them. The CDR3 has 12 residues. The CDR3 sequence is CASSQGGDEQYF. The CDR3 DNA reads TGTGCCAGCAGCCAAGGGGGAGACGAGCAGTACTTC.

This clone has a handful of counts. The rearrangement links TRBV6-1 to TRBJ2-7; 9 nucleotides align to TRBD1. CDR1 and CDR2 from the germline V gene are MNHNS and SASEGT. The length of the CDR3 is 15 residues. Trimming at V came to 0 bases and at J to 1 base, leaving 1 base not matched to a gene. CDR3 protein: CASSEAGTGSYEQYF. CDR3 nucleotide sequence: TGTGCCAGCAGTGAAGCCGGGACAGGGTCCTACGAGCAGTACTTC.

The chain recombines TRBV5-1 with TRBJ2-4; TRBD2 might be the D (7 bases). The CDR3 runs 17 residues. V was shortened by 2 bases and J by 0 bases, with 15 bases between the two germline ends. Germline loops: CDR1 SGHRS, CDR2 YFSETQ. The CDR3 coding sequence is TGCGCCAGCAGCTTTGGGGAGGGACATCTAGCCAAAAACATTCAGTACTTC. Protein product: CASSFGEGHLAKNIQYF.

The chain is built from TRBV6-5 and TRBJ2-2; no reliable D call. The germline CDR1 and CDR2 sequences are MNHEY and SVGAGI. Trimming pared 6 bases from V and 5 bases from J, leaving 10 bases between. This CDR3 comprises 13 residues. The chain's CDR3 is CASSLFITGELFF. Written as DNA, the CDR3 is TGTGCCAGCAGCCTTTTTATTACCGGGGAGCTGTTTTTT.

The chain is built from TRBV14 and TRBJ2-3, with 7 bases lining up with TRBD1. V was pared by 3 bases and J by 0 bases, with 6 bases of the junction left unmatched. The CDR3 has 16 amino acids. CDR1 is SGHDN, CDR2 FVKESK, per germline. The CDR3: CASSHLRDSSTDTQYF. As DNA, the CDR3 is TGTGCCAGCAGCCACCTCCGGGACAGTAGCACAGATACGCAGTATTTT.

The chain recombines TRBV5-5 with TRBJ2-3, with D perhaps matching TRBD1 or TRBD2 (5 bases each). Germline-derived CDR1 and CDR2 are SGHKS and YYEKEE (reference sequence). V gave up 6 bases and J gave up 6 bases, with 17 bases separating them. CDR3 length equals 14 residues. The CDR3 spells CASTGTGYLDTQYF. The CDR3 coding sequence is TGTGCCAGCACCGGGACCGGGTATTTGGATACGCAGTATTTT.

The rearrangement links TRBV2 to TRBJ2-7, with 13 bases lining up with TRBD2. CDR3 length: 16 residues. Germline-derived CDR1 and CDR2 are SNHLY and FYNNEI. V dropped 5 bases and J dropped 2; count of bases not matched to a gene: 6. The CDR3 region has the DNA TGTGCCAGCAGTAGGTCCGGGACTAGCGGGACCTACGAGCAGTACTTC. It specifies CASSRSGTSGTYEQYF.

About this clone: The same CDR3 can be traced to other DNA sequences in this sample. This chain connects TRBV5-1 to TRBJ1-5; D is uncertain. Germline CDR1 is SGHRS and CDR2 is YFSETQ. V was clipped by 4 bases and J by 0 bases, with 5 bases between them. The CDR3 has 13 amino acids. The DNA for the CDR3 is TGCGCCAGCAGCCGGGATAGCAATCAGCCCCAGCATTTT. Encoded protein: CASSRDSNQPQHF.

The rearrangement links TRBV11-2 to TRBJ2-5, with D maybe TRBD1 (5 bases). Germline V CDR1 and CDR2: SGHAT, FQNNGV. The germline V and J ends were trimmed by 3 bases and 5 bases, with 10 bases remaining between them. CDR3 length: 13 residues. CDR3 protein: CASSFSGIETQYF. The CDR3, as DNA: TGTGCCAGCAGCTTCTCAGGGATCGAGACCCAGTACTTC.

V and J are TRBV7-2 and TRBJ1-1, with 8 bases lining up with TRBD1. CDR3 length: 14 amino acids. Germline V CDR1 and CDR2: SGHTA, FQGNSA. J was trimmed by 5 bases and V by 5 bases; bases with no gene match: 7. The CDR3 protein is CASSPWTGRTEAFF. CDR3 in DNA: TGTGCCAGCAGCCCCTGGACAGGGCGTACTGAAGCTTTCTTT.

The chain is built from TRBV11-3 and TRBJ1-2; maybe TRBD1 (5 bases). Germline V CDR1 and CDR2: SGHNT, YENEEA. V was clipped by 0 bases and J by 1 base, with 12 bases between them. The CDR3 is made up of 16 amino acids. The CDR3 DNA follows: TGTGCCAGCAGCTTAGAAGGGCGCCAGGGTAACTATGGCTACACCTTC. It specifies CASSLEGRQGNYGYTF.

This clone was observed a few times. The V call is TRBV9, the J call TRBJ2-7; D is possibly TRBD1 (6 bases). V gave up 3 bases and J gave up 7 bases, with 17 bases separating them. The CDR3 runs to 14 residues. Germline CDR1 SGDLS, CDR2 YYNGEE. CDR3 residues: CASSDSSTGLEQYF. CDR3 coding DNA: TGTGCCAGCAGCGATTCATCGACAGGATTGGAGCAGTACTTC.

J is TRBJ2-3 and V is TRBV2, with D possibly TRBD1 on 5 matching bases. CDR3 length: 15 amino acids. V lost 2 bases, J lost 2 bases, and 11 bases lay in between. The germline V gene has CDR1 SNHLY and CDR2 FYNNEI. CDR3 loop: CASSEFTGFTDTQYF. CDR3 DNA: TGTGCCAGCAGTGAATTTACAGGATTCACAGATACGCAGTATTTT.

The CDR3: CASSGTQETQYF. For the CDR3, the DNA is TGTGCCAGCAGCGGGACCCAAGAGACCCAGTACTTC. The chain uses TRBV7-2 and TRBJ2-5; the D call may be TRBD1 or TRBD2 (5 bases each). The CDR3 is 12 amino acids. Germline CDR1 SGHTA, CDR2 FQGNSA. V was shortened by 5 bases and J by 1 base, with 5 bases between the two germline ends.

V usage is TRBV15 and J usage is TRBJ2-5; 7 bases line up with TRBD1. Germline lookup yields CDR1 LNHNV and CDR2 YYDKDF (reference sequence). There are 15 residues in the CDR3. V dropped 1 base and J dropped 4; count of bases not matched to a gene: 6. The CDR3 bases are TGTGCCACCAGCAGAGGGACAGGCTGGGGAGAGACCCAGTACTTC. It is translated as CATSRGTGWGETQYF. Supplemented by reference TRBV15 and TRBJ2-5, the full variable domain reads DAMVIQNPRYQVTQFGKPVTLSCSQTLNHNVMYWYQQKSSQAPKLLFHYYDKDFNNEADTPDNFQSRRPNTSFCFLDIRSPGLGDTAMYLCATSRGTGWGETQYFGPGTRLLVL.